This T cell receptor (beta chain) was found in a study of OX40 agonist ivuxolimab in advanced cancers. In the case of this clone: Other nucleotide sequences from this sample produce the same CDR3.

Assay: immunoSEQ multiplex PCR; the TCRdb copy retains only in-frame clones and omits some. The sample has 25,000 to 35,000 clones, roughly 84% seen once. The CDR3 covers 11 residues. Trimming stripped 1 base from V and 6 bases from J, with 3 bases between. CDR1 and CDR2 from the germline V gene are SGHTA and FQGNSA. The clonotype comes from an adult with an advanced solid tumor such as melanoma, head and neck, liver or kidney cancer. The chain is built from TRBV7-2 and TRBJ1-1; unclear D gene. Sequences were derived from CD4+ or CD8+ T cells sorted from blood, sampled in a trial of the OX40 agonist ivuxolimab. CDR3 nucleotides: TGTGCCAGCAGCTTAGAGCCTGAAGCTTTCTTT. Encoded protein: CASSLEPEAFF. Complete variable domain (other parts from reference TRBV7-2 and TRBJ1-1): GAGVSQSPSNKVTEKGKDVELRCDPISGHTALYWYRQSLGQGLEFLIYFQGNSAPDKSGLPSDRFSAERTGGSVSTLTIQRTQQEDSAVYLCASSLEPEAFFGQGTRLTVV.